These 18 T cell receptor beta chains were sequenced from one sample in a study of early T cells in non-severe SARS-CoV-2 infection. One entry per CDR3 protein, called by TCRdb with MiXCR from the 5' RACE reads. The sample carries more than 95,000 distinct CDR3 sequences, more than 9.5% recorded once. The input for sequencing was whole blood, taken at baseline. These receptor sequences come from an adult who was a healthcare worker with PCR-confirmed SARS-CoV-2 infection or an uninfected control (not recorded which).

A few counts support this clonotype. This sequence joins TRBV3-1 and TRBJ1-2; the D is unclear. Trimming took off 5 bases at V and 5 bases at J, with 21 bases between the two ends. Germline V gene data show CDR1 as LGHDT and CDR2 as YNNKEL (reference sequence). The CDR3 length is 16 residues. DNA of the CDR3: TGTGCCAGCAGCGCCAACGGCGCGGGCGGCACTTATGGCTACACCTTC. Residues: CASSANGAGGTYGYTF.

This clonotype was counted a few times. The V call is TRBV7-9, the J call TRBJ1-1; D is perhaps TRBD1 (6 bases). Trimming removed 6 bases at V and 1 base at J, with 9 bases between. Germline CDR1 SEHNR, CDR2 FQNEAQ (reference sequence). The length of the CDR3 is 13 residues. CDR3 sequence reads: CASRIQGNTEAFF. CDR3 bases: TGTGCCAGCAGGATACAGGGGAACACTGAAGCTTTCTTT.

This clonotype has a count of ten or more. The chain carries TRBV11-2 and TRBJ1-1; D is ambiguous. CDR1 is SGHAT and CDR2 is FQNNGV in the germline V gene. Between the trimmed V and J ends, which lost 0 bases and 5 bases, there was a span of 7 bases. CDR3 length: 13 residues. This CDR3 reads CASSLDRLTEAFF. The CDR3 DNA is TGTGCCAGCAGCTTAGATCGGTTAACTGAAGCTTTCTTT.

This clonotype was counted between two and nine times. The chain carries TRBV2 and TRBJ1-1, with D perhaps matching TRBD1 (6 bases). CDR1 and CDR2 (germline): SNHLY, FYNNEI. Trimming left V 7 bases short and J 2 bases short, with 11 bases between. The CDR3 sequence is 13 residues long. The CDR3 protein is CASTGTYNTEAFF. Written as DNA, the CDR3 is TGTGCCAGCACCGGGACATATAACACTGAAGCTTTCTTT.

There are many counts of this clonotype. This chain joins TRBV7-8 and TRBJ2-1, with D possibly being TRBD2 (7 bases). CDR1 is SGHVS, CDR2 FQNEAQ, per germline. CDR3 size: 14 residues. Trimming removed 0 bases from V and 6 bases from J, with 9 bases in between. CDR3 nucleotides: TGTGCCAGCAGCTTAGCGGGGGGGCTCAATGAGCAGTTCTTC. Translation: CASSLAGGLNEQFF.

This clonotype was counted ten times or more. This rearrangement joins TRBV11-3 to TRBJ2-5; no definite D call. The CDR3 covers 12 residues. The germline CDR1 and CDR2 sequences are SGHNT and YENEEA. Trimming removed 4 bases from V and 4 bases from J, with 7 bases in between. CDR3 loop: CASSSRGETQYF. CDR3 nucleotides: TGTGCCAGCAGCTCGCGAGGAGAGACCCAGTACTTC.

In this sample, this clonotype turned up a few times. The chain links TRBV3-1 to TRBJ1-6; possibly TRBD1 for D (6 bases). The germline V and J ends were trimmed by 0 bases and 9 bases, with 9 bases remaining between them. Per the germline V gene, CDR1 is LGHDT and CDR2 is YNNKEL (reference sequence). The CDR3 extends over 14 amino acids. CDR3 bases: TGTGCCAGCAGCCAAGAGGGGGCTGGTTCACCCCTCCACTTT. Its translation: CASSQEGAGSPLHF.

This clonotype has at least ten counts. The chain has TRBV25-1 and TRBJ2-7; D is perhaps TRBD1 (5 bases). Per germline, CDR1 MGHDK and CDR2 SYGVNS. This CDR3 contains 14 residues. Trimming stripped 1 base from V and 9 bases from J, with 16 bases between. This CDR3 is CASSESVGRSGQYF. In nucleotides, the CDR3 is TGTGCCAGCAGTGAATCGGTGGGGCGATCGGGGCAGTACTTC.

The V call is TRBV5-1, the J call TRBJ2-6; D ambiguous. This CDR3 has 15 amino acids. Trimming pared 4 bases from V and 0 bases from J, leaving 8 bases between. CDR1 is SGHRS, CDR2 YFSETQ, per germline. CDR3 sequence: CASSPVPSGANVLTF. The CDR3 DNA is TGCGCCAGCAGCCCGGTCCCCTCTGGGGCCAACGTCCTGACTTTC.

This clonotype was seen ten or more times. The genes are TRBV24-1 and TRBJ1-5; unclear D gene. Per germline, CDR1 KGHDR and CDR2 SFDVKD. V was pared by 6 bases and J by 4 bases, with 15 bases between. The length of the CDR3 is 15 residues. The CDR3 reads CATSPGDGKNQPQHF. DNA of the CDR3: TGTGCCACCAGTCCAGGAGACGGCAAAAATCAGCCCCAGCATTTT.

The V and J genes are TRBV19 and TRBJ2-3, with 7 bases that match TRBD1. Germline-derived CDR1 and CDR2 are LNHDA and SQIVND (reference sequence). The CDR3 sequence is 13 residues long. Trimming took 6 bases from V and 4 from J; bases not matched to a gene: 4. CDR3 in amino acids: CASRRGPSDTQYF. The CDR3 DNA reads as TGTGCCAGTAGGAGGGGGCCATCAGATACGCAGTATTTT.

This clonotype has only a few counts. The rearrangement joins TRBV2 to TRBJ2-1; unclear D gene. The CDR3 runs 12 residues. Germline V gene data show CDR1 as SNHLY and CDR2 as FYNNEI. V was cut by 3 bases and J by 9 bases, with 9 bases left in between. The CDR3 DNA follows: TGTGCCAGCAGTGATTTGGCTTTTGAGCAGTTCTTC. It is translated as CASSDLAFEQFF.

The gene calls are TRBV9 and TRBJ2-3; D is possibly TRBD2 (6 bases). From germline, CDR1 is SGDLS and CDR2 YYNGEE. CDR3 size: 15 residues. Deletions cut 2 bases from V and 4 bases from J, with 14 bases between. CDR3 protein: CASSVTAGSADTQYF. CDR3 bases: TGTGCCAGCAGCGTGACAGCGGGTTCGGCAGATACGCAGTATTTT.

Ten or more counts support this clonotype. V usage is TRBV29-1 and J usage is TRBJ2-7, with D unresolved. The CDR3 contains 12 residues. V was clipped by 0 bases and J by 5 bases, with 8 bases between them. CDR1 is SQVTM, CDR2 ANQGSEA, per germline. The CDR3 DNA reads TGCAGCGTTGAAGATTCTTTGGACGAGCAGTACTTC. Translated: CSVEDSLDEQYF.

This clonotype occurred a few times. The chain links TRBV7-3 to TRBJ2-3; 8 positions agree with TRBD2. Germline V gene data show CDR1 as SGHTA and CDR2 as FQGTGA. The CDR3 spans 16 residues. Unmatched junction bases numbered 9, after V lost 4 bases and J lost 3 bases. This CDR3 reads CASSSMPGLGTDTQYF. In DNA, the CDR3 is TGTGCCAGCAGCTCTATGCCGGGACTAGGAACAGATACGCAGTATTTT.

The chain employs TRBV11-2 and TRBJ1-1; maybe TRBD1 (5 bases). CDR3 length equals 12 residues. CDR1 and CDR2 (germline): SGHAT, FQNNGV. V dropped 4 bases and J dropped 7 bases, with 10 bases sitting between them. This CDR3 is CASSYGTGEAFF. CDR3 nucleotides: TGTGCCAGCAGCTATGGGACGGGTGAAGCTTTCTTT. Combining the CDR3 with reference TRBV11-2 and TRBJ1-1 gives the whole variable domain EAGVAQSPRYKIIEKRQSVAFWCNPISGHATLYWYQQILGQGPKLLIQFQNNGVVDDSQLPKDRFSAERLKGVDSTLKIQPAKLEDSAVYLCASSYGTGEAFFGQGTRLTVV.

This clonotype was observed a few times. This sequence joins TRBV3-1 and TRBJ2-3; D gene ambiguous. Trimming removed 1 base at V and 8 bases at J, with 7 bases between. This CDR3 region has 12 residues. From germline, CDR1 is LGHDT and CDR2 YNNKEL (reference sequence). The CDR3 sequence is CASSQVGRTQYF. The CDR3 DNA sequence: TGTGCCAGCAGCCAAGTAGGGCGTACGCAGTATTTT.

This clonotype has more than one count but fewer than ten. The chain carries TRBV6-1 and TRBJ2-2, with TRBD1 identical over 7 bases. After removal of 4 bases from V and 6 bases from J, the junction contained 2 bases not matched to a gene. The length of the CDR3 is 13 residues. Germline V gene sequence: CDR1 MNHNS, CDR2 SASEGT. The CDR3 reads CASSGQGAGELFF. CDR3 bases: TGTGCCAGCAGTGGGCAGGGGGCCGGGGAGCTGTTTTTT.